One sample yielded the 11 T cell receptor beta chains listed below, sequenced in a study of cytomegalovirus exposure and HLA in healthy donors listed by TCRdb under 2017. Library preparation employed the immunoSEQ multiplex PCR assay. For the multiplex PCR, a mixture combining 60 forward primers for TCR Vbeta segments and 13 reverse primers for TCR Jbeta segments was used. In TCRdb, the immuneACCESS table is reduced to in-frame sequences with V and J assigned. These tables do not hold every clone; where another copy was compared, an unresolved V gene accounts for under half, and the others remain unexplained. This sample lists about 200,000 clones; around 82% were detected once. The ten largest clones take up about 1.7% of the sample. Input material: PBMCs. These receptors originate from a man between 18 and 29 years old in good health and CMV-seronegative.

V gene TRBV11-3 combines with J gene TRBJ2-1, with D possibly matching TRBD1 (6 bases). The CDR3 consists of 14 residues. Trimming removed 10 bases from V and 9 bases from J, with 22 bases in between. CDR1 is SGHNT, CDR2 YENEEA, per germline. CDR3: CATGGIGGHGEQFF. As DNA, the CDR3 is TGTGCCACTGGGGGAATAGGGGGACACGGTGAGCAGTTCTTC.

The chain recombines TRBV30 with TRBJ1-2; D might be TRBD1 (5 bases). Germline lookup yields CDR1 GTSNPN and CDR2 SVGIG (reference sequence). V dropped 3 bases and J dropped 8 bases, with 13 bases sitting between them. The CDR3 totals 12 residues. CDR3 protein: CAWSTGGDGYTF. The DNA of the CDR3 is TGTGCCTGGAGCACCGGGGGGGACGGCTACACCTTC.

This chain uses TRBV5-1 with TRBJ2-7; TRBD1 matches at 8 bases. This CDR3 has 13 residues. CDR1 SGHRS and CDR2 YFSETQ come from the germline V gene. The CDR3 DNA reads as TGCGCTTTAAGGGGCAGGGGGCACTACGAGCAGTACTTC. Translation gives CALRGRGHYEQYF. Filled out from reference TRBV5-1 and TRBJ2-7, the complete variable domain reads KAGVTQTPRYLIKTRGQQVTLSCSPISGHRSVSWYQQTPGQGLQFLFEYFSETQRNKGNFPGRFSGRQFSNSRSEMNVSTLELGDSALYLCALRGRGHYEQYFGPGTRLTVT.

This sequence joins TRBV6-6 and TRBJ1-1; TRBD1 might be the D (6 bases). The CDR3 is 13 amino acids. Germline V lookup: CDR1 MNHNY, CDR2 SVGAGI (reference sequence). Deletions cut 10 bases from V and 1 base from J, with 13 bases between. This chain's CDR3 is CATDMTGNTEAFF. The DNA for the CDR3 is TGTGCCACCGACATGACAGGGAACACTGAAGCTTTCTTT.

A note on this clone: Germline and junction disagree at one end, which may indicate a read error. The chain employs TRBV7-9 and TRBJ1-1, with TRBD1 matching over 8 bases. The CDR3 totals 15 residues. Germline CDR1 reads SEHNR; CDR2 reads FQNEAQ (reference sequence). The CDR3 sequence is CSSSLAQGAITEAFF. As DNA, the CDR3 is TGTTCCAGCAGCTTAGCTCAGGGGGCTATCACTGAAGCTTTCTTT.

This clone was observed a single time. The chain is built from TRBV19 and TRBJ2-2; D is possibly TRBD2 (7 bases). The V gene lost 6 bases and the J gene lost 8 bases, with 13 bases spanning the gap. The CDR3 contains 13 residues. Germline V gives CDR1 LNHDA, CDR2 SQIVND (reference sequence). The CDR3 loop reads CASRGGGPGELFF. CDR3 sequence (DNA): TGTGCCAGTAGAGGGGGGGGGCCGGGGGAGCTGTTTTTT.

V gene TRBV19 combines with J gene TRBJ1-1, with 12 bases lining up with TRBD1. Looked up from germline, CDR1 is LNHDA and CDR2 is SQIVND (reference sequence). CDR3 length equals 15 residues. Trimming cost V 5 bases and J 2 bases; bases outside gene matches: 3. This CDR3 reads CASSLGTGGNTEAFF. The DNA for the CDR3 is TGTGCCAGTAGTCTTGGGACAGGGGGCAACACTGAAGCTTTCTTT.

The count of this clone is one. DNA of the CDR3: TGTGCCAGCAGTGCCCCGGGACAGAGCTCCTACGAGCAGTACTTC. Its translation: CASSAPGQSSYEQYF. The chain combines TRBV6-5 with TRBJ2-7; 7 bases agree with TRBD1. The CDR3 length is 15 residues. Germline V gives CDR1 MNHEY, CDR2 SVGAGI. V gave up 5 bases and J gave up 0 bases; unmatched junction bases: 7.

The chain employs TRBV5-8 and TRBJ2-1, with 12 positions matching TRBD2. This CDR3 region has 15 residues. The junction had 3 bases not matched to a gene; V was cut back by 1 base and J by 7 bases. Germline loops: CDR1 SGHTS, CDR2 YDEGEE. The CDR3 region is CASSLFTSGRNEQFF. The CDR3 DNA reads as TGTGCCAGCAGCTTGTTCACTAGCGGGAGGAATGAGCAGTTCTTC.

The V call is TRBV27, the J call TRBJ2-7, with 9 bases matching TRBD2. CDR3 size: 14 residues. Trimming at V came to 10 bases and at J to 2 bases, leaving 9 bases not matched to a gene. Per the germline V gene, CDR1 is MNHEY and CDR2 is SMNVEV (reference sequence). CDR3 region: CATAAAGGAYEQYF. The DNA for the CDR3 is TGTGCCACTGCGGCAGCGGGGGGAGCCTACGAGCAGTACTTC.

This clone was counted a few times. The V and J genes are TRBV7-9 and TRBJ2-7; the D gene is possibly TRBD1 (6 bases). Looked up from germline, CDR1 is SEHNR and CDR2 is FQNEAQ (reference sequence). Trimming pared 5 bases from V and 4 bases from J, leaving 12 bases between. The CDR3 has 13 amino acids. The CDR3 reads CASSLGTTYEQYF. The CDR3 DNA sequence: TGTGCCAGCAGCCTCGGGACAACATACGAGCAGTACTTC.